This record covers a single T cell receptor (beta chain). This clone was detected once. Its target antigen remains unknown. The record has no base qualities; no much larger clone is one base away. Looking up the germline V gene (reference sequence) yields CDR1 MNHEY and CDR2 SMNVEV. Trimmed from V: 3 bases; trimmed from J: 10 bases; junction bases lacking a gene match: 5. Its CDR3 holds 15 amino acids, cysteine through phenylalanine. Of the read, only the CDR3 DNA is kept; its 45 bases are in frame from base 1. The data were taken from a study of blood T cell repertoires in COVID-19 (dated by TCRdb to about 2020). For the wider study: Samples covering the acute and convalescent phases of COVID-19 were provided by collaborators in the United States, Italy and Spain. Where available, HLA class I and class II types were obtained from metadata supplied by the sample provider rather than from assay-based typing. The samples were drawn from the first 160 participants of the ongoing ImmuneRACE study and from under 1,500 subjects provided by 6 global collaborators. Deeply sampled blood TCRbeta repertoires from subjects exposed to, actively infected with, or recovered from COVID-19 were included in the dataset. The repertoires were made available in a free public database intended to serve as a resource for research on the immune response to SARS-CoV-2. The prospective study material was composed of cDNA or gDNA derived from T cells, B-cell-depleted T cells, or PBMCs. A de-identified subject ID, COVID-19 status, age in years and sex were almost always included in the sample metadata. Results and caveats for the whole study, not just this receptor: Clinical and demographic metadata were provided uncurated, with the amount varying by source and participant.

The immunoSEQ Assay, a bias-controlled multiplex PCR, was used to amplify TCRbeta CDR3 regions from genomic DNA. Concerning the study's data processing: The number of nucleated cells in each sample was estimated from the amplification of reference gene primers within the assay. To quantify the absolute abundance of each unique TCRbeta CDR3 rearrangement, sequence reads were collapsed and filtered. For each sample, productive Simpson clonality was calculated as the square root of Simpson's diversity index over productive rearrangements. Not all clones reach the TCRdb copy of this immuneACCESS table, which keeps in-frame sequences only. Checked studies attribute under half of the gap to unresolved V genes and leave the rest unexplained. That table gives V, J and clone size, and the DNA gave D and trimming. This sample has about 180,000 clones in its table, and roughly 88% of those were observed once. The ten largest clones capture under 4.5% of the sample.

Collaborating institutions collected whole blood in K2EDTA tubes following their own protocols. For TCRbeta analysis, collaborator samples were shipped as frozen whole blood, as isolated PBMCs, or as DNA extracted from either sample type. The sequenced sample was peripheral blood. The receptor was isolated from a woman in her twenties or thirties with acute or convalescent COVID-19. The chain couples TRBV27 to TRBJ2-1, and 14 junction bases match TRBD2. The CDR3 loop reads CASSLGLAGVGEQFF. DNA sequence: TGTGCCAGCAGTTTGGGACTAGCGGGAGTTGGGGAGCAGTTCTTC.